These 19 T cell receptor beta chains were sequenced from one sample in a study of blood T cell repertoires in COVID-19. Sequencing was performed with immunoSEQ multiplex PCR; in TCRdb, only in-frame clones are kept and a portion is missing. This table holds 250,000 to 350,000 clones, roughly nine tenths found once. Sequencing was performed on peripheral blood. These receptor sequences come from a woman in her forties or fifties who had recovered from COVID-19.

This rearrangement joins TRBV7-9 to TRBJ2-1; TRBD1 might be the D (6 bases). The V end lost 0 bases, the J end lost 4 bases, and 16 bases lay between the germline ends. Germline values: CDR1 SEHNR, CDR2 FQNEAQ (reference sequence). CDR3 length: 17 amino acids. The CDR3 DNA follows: TGTGCCAGCAGCTTAGCGCTCTTTGGGGACACATACAATGAGCAGTTCTTC. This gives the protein CASSLALFGDTYNEQFF.

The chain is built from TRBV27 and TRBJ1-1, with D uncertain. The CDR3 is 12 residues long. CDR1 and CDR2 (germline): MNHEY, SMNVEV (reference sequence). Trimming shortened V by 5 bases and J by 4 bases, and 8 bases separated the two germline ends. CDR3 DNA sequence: TGTGCCAGCAGTGGTAGCAGCACTGAAGCTTTCTTT. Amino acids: CASSGSSTEAFF.

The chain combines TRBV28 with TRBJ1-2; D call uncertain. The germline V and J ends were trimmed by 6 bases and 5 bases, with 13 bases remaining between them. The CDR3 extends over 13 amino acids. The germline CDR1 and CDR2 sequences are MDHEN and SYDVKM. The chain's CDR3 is CASRTRSSYGYTF. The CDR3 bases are TGTGCCAGCAGAACAAGGAGCTCATATGGCTACACCTTC.

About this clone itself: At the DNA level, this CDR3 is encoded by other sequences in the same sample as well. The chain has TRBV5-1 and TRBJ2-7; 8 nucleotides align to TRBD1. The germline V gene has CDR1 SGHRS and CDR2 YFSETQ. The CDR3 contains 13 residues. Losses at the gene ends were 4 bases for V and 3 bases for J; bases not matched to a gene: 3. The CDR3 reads CASSRDRGYEQYF. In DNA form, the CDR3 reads TGCGCCAGCAGCCGTGACAGGGGCTACGAGCAGTACTTC. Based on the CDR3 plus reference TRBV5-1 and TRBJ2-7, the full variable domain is KAGVTQTPRYLIKTRGQQVTLSCSPISGHRSVSWYQQTPGQGLQFLFEYFSETQRNKGNFPGRFSGRQFSNSRSEMNVSTLELGDSALYLCASSRDRGYEQYFGPGTRLTVT.

The CDR3 region has the DNA TGCGCCAGCAGCGGCCGTCCCTCTAACTATGGCTACACCTTC. Encoded protein: CASSGRPSNYGYTF. The gene calls are TRBV5-1 and TRBJ1-2; D gene unclear. Looked up from germline, CDR1 is SGHRS and CDR2 is YFSETQ. V lost 4 bases to trimming and J lost 0 bases, with 10 bases between them. CDR3 length equals 14 residues.

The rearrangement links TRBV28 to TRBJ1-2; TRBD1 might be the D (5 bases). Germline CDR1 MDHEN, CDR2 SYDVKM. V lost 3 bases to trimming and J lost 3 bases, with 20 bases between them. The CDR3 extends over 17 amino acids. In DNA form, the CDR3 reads TGTGCCAGCAGTTTCCCCCGGGGGGAGGGGCCGGACTATGGCTACACCTTC. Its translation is CASSFPRGEGPDYGYTF.

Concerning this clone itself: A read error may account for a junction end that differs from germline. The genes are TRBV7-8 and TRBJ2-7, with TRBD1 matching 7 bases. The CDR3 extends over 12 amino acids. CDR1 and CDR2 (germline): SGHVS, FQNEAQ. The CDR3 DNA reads TGTGCCAGCAGCCATCCGGACAGGCGATTGAACTTC. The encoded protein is CASSHPDRRLNF.

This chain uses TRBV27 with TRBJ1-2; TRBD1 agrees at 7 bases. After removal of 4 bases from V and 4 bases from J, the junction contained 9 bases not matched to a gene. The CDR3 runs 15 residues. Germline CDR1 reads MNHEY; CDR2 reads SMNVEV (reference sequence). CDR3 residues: CASSSTQGRAYGYTF. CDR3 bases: TGTGCCAGCAGTTCCACACAGGGGAGAGCCTATGGCTACACCTTC.

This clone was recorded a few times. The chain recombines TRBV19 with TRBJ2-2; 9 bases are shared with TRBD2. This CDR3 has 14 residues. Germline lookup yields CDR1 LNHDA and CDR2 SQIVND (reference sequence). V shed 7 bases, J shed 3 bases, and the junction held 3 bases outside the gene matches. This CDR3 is CASIGLAYTGELFF. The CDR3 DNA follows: TGTGCCAGTATAGGACTAGCGTACACCGGGGAGCTGTTTTTT.

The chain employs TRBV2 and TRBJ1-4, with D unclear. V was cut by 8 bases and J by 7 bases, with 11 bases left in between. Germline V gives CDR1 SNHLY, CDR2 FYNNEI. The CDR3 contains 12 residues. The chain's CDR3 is CASQEYFEKLFF. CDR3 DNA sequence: TGTGCCAGCCAAGAGTATTTTGAAAAACTGTTTTTT.

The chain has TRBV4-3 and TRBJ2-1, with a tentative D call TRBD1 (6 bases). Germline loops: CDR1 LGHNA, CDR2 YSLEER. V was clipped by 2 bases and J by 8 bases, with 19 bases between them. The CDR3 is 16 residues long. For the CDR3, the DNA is TGCGCCAGCAGCCAACTACAGGGTATCGATATGGATGAGCAGTTCTTC. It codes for CASSQLQGIDMDEQFF.

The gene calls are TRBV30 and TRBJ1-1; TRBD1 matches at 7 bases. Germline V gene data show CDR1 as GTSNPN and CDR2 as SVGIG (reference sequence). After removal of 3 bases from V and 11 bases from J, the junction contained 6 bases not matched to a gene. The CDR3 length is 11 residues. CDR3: CAWRQGIMAFF. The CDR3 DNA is TGTGCCTGGAGACAGGGGATCATGGCTTTCTTT. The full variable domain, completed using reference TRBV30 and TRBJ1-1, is SQTIHQWPATLVQPVGSPLSLECTVEGTSNPNLYWYRQAAGRGLQLLFYSVGIGQISSEVPQNLSASRPQDRQFILSSKKLLLSDSGFYLCAWRQGIMAFFGQGTRLTVV.

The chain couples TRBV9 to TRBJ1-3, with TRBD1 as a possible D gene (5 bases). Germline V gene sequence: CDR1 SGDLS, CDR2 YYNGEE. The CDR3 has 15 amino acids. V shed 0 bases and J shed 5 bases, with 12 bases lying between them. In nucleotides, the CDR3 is TGTGCCAGCAGCGTAGATCCAGGGAAAAGAAACACCATATATTTT. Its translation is CASSVDPGKRNTIYF.

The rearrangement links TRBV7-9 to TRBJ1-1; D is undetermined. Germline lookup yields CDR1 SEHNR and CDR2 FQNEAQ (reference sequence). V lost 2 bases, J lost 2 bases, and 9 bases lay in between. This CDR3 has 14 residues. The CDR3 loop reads CASSLLGVNTEAFF. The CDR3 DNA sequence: TGTGCCAGCAGCTTACTCGGGGTTAACACTGAAGCTTTCTTT.

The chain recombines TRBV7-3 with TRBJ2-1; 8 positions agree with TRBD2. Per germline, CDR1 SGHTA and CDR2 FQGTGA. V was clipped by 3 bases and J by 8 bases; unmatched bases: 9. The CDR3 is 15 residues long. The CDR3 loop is CASSLPSGSTDEQFF. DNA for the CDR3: TGTGCCAGCAGCTTGCCCAGCGGGAGTACTGATGAGCAGTTCTTC.

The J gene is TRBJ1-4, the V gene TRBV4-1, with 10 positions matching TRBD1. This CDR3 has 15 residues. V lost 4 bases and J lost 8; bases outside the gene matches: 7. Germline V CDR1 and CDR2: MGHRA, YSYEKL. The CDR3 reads CASSLSGTGAEKLFF. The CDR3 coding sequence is TGCGCCAGCAGCCTCTCCGGGACAGGGGCGGAAAAACTGTTTTTT.

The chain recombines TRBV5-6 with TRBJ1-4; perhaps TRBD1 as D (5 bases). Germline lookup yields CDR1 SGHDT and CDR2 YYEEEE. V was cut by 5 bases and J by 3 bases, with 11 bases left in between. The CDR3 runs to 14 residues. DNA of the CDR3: TGTGCCAGCAGTAGCCGGGGGGCTAATGAAAAACTGTTTTTT. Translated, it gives CASSSRGANEKLFF.

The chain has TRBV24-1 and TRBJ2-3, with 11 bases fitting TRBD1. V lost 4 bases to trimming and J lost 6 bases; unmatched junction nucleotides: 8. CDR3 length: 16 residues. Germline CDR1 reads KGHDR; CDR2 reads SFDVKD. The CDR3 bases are TGTGCCACCAGTGACGCGGGACAGGGGGTTTTTGATACGCAGTATTTT. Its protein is CATSDAGQGVFDTQYF.

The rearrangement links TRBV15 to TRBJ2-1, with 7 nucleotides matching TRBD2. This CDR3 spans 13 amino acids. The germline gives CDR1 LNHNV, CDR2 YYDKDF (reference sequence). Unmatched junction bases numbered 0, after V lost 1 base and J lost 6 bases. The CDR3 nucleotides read TGTGCCACCAGCAGAGCGGGGGGCAATGAGCAGTTCTTC. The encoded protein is CATSRAGGNEQFF.